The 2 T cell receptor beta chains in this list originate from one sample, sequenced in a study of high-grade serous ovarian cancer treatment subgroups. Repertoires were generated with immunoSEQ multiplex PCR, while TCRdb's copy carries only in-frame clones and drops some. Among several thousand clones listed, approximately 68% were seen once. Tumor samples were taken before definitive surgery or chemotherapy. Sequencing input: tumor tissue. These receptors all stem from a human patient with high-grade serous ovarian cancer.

The CDR3 region is CASSLGRVDTEAFF. The CDR3 coding sequence is TGTGCCAGCAGTTTAGGGAGAGTGGACACTGAAGCTTTCTTT. The J gene is TRBJ1-1, the V gene TRBV28; unclear D gene. The V and J ends lost 2 bases and 3 bases respectively, with 10 bases between them. The CDR3 has 14 residues. Germline V gene sequence: CDR1 MDHEN, CDR2 SYDVKM.

Here the CDR3 DNA reads TGTGCCAGCAGTAGAAGGACAGAGAACTATGGCTACACCTTC. This codes for CASSRRTENYGYTF. V gene TRBV6-6 combines with J gene TRBJ1-2; weak D call: TRBD1 (6 bases). The ends were cut back, 5 bases at V and 2 bases at J, with 12 bases in the middle. Looked up from germline, CDR1 is MNHNY and CDR2 is SVGAGI (reference sequence). The CDR3 loop spans 14 amino acids.